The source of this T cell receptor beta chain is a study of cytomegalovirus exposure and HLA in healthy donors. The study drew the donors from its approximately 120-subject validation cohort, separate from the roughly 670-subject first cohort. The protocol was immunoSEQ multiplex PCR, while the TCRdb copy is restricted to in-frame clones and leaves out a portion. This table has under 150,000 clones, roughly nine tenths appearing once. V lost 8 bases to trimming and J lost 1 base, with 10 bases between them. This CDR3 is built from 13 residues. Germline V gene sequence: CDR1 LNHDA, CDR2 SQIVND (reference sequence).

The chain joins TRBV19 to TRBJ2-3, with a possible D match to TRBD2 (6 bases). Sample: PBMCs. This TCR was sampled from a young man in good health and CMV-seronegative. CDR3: CASRERGTDTQYF. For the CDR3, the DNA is TGTGCCAGTCGGGAGCGCGGCACAGATACGCAGTATTTT.